Following are 8 T cell receptor beta chains from one sample sequenced in a study of OX40 agonist ivuxolimab in advanced cancers. Some clones are missing from TCRdb's copy, which holds only in-frame ones; the method was immunoSEQ multiplex PCR. The sample gives tens of thousands of clones, over 75% of which show up once; approximately 2% is in the top ten. The starting material was CD4+ or CD8+ T cells sorted from blood, obtained in a trial of the OX40 agonist ivuxolimab. The receptors originated from an adult with an advanced solid tumor such as melanoma, head and neck, liver or kidney cancer.

This chain joins TRBV25-1 and TRBJ2-3; weak D call: TRBD1 (6 bases). V lost 8 bases and J lost 0, with 18 bases in between. The CDR3 has 16 amino acids. Germline V gene data show CDR1 as MGHDK and CDR2 as SYGVNS. In DNA form, the CDR3 reads TGTGCCAGCTCTACTCCTGGGACATCCAGCACAGATACGCAGTATTTT. Encoded protein: CASSTPGTSSTDTQYF. The full variable domain, its missing parts supplied by reference TRBV25-1 and TRBJ2-3, is EADIYQTPRYLVIGTGKKITLECSQTMGHDKMYWYQQDPGMELHLIHYSYGVNSTEKGDLSSESTVSRIRTEHFPLTLESARPSHTSQYLCASSTPGTSSTDTQYFGPGTRLTVL.

The chain combines TRBV29-1 with TRBJ1-1, with 8 bases lining up with TRBD1. Germline V gene data show CDR1 as SQVTM and CDR2 as ANQGSEA. The length of the CDR3 is 14 residues. Germline trimming cut 7 bases from V and 7 bases from J; bases unmatched to any gene: 14. CDR3 sequence reads: CSATASDRVIEAFF. The CDR3 nucleotides are TGCAGCGCAACAGCCTCGGACAGGGTAATTGAAGCTTTCTTT. The variable domain in full, with the rest retrieved from reference TRBV29-1 and TRBJ1-1, is SAVISQKPSRDICQRGTSLTIQCQVDSQVTMMFWYRQQPGQSLTLIATANQGSEATYESGFVIDKFPISRPNLTFSTLTVSNMSPEDSSIYLCSATASDRVIEAFFGQGTRLTVV.

The rearrangement links TRBV12-5 to TRBJ2-7; either TRBD1 or TRBD2 may supply D (6 bases each). Trimming left V 4 bases short and J 0 bases short, with 16 bases between. Germline V gene sequence: CDR1 LGHNT, CDR2 FRNRAP. CDR3 length: 16 amino acids. The CDR3 DNA is TGTGCTAGTGGTTCCCTTAGGGGGGCCCTCTCCTACGAGCAGTACTTC. It yields the protein CASGSLRGALSYEQYF.

The V call is TRBV14, the J call TRBJ2-7; no reliable D call. The CDR3 runs to 15 residues. V dropped 1 base and J dropped 5 bases, with 15 bases sitting between them. Germline loops: CDR1 SGHDN, CDR2 FVKESK. CDR3 region: CASSQVGQVSNEQYF. In nucleotides, the CDR3 is TGTGCCAGCAGCCAAGTGGGCCAGGTCTCAAACGAGCAGTACTTC.

The chain employs TRBV29-1 and TRBJ2-2; 12 nucleotides line up with TRBD1. Germline V gives CDR1 SQVTM, CDR2 ANQGSEA. The CDR3 is 15 residues long. Germline trimming cut 8 bases from V and 7 bases from J; bases unmatched to any gene: 11. The CDR3 DNA reads as TGCAGCCCCGCCTGGGGACAGGGGGCTGTCGGGGAGCTGTTTTTT. Protein sequence: CSPAWGQGAVGELFF.

The J gene is TRBJ2-1, the V gene TRBV7-3; 7 bases line up with TRBD1. The CDR3 has 14 residues. Trimming removed 5 bases from V and 2 bases from J; junction bases left unmatched: 3. Germline V lookup: CDR1 SGHTA, CDR2 FQGTGA. CDR3 residues: CASSPTGTYNEQFF. DNA for the CDR3: TGTGCCAGCAGCCCGACAGGGACCTACAATGAGCAGTTCTTC.

This chain uses TRBV6-1 with TRBJ1-3, with D unresolved. This CDR3 is built from 15 residues. Between the trimmed V and J ends, which lost 5 bases and 0 bases, there was a span of 11 bases. From germline, CDR1 is MNHNS and CDR2 SASEGT. Here the CDR3 reads CASSSRGYSGNTIYF. The CDR3 region has the DNA TGTGCCAGCAGTTCGAGAGGGTACTCTGGAAACACCATATATTTT.

This chain links TRBV5-1 with TRBJ2-3; 8 bases map to TRBD2. CDR1 and CDR2 from the germline V gene are SGHRS and YFSETQ. This CDR3 region has 16 residues. V shed 4 bases, J shed 4 bases, and the junction held 11 bases outside the gene matches. This CDR3 reads CASSAWTSREADTQYF. The CDR3 DNA is TGCGCCAGCAGCGCGTGGACTAGCCGAGAGGCAGATACGCAGTATTTT.